Each of the 6 T cell receptor beta chains below was sequenced from the same sample in a study of PD-L1 blockade in urothelial cancer. Repertoires were generated with immunoSEQ multiplex PCR, while TCRdb's copy carries only in-frame clones and drops some. Of about 74,000 clones listed, roughly 80% are singletons. The specimen comprised PBMCs, sampled around atezolizumab (anti-PD-L1) treatment. These receptors originate from a man between 70 and 80 years old with urothelial cancer.

The V and J genes are TRBV28 and TRBJ1-1; tentatively, D is TRBD1 (6 bases). CDR3 length: 14 amino acids. Germline CDR1 reads MDHEN; CDR2 reads SYDVKM. The V gene lost 6 bases and the J gene lost 0 bases, with 11 bases spanning the gap. CDR3 sequence reads: CASSEGGMNTEAFF. CDR3 coding DNA: TGTGCCAGCAGCGAGGGGGGGATGAACACTGAAGCTTTCTTT.

The sample holds one count of this clone. The chain uses TRBV21-1 and TRBJ1-4. TRBV21-1 is termed a pseudogene. This CDR3 is built from 18 residues. CDR3 DNA: TGTGCCAGCAGCAACTTACACGGGAGAGAGGCAACTAATGAAAAACTGTTTTTT. As protein: CASSNLHGREATNEKLFF.

The chain links TRBV29-1 to TRBJ2-3, with 8 bases identical to TRBD2. The V gene's germline CDR1 is SQVTM and CDR2 ANQGSEA. This CDR3 region has 14 residues. V was pared by 6 bases and J by 5 bases, with 10 bases of the junction left unmatched. The chain's CDR3 is CSVTSGGRGDTQYF. The CDR3 bases are TGCAGCGTCACAAGCGGGGGCAGGGGAGATACGCAGTATTTT.

The J gene is TRBJ1-5, the V gene TRBV19; 7 nucleotides match TRBD1. CDR3 length: 16 amino acids. Germline V lookup: CDR1 LNHDA, CDR2 SQIVND (reference sequence). The CDR3 region has the DNA TGTGTCTCAATTAACCGGGACAGATTTAGCAATCAGCCCCAGCATTTT. This codes for CVSINRDRFSNQPQHF.

The chain is built from TRBV28 and TRBJ1-1; 7 bases map to TRBD1. V lost 10 bases and J lost 0; bases outside the gene matches: 11. The germline CDR1 and CDR2 sequences are MDHEN and SYDVKM. The CDR3 totals 15 residues. Here the CDR3 reads CATSTPGQMNTEAFF. In nucleotides, the CDR3 is TGTGCCACCTCGACCCCGGGACAGATGAACACTGAAGCTTTCTTT.

This clone was detected once. The J gene is TRBJ2-7, the V gene TRBV7-9, with 9 positions matching TRBD2. The germline V gene encodes CDR1 SEHNR and CDR2 FQNEAQ (reference sequence). The CDR3 is 18 amino acids. V shed 3 bases and J 1 base; nucleotides not matched to a gene: 13. The CDR3 sequence: CASSLGGTSSSGSYEQYF. As DNA, the CDR3 is TGTGCCAGCAGCTTGGGTGGGACTAGCTCCTCAGGGTCCTACGAGCAGTACTTC. The entire variable domain, with the rest obtained from reference TRBV7-9 and TRBJ2-7, is as follows: DTGVSQNPRHKITKRGQNVTFRCDPISEHNRLYWYRQTLGQGPEFLTYFQNEAQLEKSRLLSDRFSAERPKGSFSTLEIQRTEQGDSAMYLCASSLGGTSSSGSYEQYFGPGTRLTVT.